The sequence of this T cell receptor beta chain was determined in a study of cytomegalovirus exposure and HLA in healthy donors. Repertoires were generated with immunoSEQ multiplex PCR, while TCRdb's copy carries only in-frame clones and drops some. The table lists 150,000 or so clones, 84% of them singletons. The germline gives CDR1 SGDLS, CDR2 YYNGEE. This CDR3 has 16 amino acids. V lost 0 bases to trimming and J lost 6 bases; unmatched junction nucleotides: 7. This chain links TRBV9 with TRBJ2-3; TRBD2 agrees at 10 bases. The source of this sequence is a man aged 25 to 45 in good health and CMV-seropositive. Sequenced: PBMCs. The CDR3 DNA is TGTGCCAGCAGCGTAGGCCCGGGACTAGCGAGGGATACGCAGTATTTT. Translated: CASSVGPGLARDTQYF.